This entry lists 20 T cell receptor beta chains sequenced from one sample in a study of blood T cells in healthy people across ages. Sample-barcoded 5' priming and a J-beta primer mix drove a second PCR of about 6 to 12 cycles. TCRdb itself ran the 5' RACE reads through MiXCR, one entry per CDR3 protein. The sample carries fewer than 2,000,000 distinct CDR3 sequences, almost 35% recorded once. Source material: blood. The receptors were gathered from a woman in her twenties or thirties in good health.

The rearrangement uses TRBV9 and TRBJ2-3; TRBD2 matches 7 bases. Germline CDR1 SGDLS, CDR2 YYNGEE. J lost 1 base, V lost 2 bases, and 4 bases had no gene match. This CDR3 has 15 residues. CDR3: CASSVRGTRTDTQYF. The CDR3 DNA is TGTGCCAGCAGCGTGCGGGGGACCCGCACAGATACGCAGTATTTT.

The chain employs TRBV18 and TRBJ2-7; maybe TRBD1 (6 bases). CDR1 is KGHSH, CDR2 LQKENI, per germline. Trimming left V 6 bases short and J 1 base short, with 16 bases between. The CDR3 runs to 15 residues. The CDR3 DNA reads TGTGCCAGCTCCTTCTTAGTGGGGGCATCCTACGAGCAGTACTTC. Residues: CASSFLVGASYEQYF. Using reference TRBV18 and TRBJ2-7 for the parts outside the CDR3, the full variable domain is NAGVMQNPRHLVRRRGQEARLRCSPMKGHSHVYWYRQLPEEGLKFMVYLQKENIIDESGMPKERFSAEFPKEGPSILRIQQVVRGDSAAYFCASSFLVGASYEQYFGPGTRLTVT.

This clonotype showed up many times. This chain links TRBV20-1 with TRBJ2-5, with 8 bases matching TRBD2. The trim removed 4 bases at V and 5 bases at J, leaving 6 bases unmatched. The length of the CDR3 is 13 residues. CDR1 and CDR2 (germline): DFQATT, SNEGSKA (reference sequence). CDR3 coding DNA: TGCAGTGCTACGGGGGGGAGCCGGGAGACCCAGTACTTC. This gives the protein CSATGGSRETQYF.

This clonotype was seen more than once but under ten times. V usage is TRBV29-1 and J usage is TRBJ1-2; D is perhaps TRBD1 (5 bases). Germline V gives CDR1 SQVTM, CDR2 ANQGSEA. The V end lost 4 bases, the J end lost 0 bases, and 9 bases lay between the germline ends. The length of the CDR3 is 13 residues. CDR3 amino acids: CSVGQNTNYGYTF. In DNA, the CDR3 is TGCAGCGTTGGACAGAATACTAACTATGGCTACACCTTC.

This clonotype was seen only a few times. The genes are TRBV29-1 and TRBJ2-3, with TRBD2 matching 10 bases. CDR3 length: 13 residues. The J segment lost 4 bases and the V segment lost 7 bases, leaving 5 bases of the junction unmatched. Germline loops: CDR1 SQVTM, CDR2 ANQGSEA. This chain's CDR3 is CSAERGGSDTQYF. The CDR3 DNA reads TGCAGCGCAGAGCGGGGGGGGTCAGATACGCAGTATTTT.

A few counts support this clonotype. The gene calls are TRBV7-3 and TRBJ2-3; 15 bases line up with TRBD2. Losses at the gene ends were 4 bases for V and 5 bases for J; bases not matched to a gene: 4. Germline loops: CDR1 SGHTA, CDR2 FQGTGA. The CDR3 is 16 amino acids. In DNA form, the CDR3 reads TGTGCCAGCAGCTCCCGGACTAGCGGGGGGGTAGATACGCAGTATTTT. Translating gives CASSSRTSGGVDTQYF.

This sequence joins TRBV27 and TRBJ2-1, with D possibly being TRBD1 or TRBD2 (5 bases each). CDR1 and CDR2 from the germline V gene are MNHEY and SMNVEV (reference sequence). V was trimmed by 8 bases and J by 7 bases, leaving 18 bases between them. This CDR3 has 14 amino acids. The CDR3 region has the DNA TGTGCCAGCTCGCCCCACTCAGGGACGAATGAGCAGTTCTTC. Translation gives CASSPHSGTNEQFF.

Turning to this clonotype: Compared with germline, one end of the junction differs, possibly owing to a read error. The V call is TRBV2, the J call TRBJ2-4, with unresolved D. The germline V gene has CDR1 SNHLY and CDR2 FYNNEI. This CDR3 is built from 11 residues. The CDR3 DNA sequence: TGTGCCAGCACTGAGAAAAACACTCAGTACTTC. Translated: CASTEKNTQYF.

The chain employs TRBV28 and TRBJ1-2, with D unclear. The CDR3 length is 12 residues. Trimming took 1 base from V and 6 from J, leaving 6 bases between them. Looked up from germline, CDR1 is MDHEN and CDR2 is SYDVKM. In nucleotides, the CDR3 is TGTGCCAGCAGTTTATCTGGGCATGGCTACACCTTC. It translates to CASSLSGHGYTF.

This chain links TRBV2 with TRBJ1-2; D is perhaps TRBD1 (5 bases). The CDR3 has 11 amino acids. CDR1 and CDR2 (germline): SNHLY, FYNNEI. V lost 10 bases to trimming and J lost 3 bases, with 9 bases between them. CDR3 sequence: CATGTDYGYTF. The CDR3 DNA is TGTGCCACAGGGACTGACTATGGCTACACCTTC.

The CDR3 is CSASIPLAETQYF. CDR3 DNA: TGCAGTGCTAGTATCCCCCTGGCAGAGACCCAGTACTTC. This chain joins TRBV20-1 and TRBJ2-5, with D hard to call. The germline V and J ends were trimmed by 3 bases and 4 bases, with 12 bases remaining between them. Germline V lookup: CDR1 DFQATT, CDR2 SNEGSKA (reference sequence). The CDR3 contains 13 residues.

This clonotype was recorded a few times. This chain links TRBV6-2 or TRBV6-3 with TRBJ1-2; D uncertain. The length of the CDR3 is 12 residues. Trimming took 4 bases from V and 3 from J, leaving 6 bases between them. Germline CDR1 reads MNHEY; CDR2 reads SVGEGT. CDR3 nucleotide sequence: TGTGCCAGCAGTTTGTTGTACTATGGCTACACCTTC. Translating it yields CASSLLYYGYTF.

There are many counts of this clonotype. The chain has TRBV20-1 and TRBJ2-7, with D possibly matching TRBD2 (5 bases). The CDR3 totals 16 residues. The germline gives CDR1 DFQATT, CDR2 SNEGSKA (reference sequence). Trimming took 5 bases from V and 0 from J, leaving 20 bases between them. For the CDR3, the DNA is TGCAGTGCTCCCTTTCTAATCGGTCTAGCCTCCTACGAGCAGTACTTC. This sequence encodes CSAPFLIGLASYEQYF.

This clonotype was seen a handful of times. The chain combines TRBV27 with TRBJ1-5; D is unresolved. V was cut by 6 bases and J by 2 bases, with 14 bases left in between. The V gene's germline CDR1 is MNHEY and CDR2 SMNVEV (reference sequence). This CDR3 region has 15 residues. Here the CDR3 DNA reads TGTGCCAGCAGCACACTGGGAGTCGGCAATCAGCCCCAGCATTTT. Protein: CASSTLGVGNQPQHF.

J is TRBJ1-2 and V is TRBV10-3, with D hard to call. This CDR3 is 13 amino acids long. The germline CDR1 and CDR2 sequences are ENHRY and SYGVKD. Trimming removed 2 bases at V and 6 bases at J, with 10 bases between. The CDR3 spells CAISETSPNGYTF. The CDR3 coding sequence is TGTGCCATCAGTGAGACATCTCCTAATGGCTACACCTTC.

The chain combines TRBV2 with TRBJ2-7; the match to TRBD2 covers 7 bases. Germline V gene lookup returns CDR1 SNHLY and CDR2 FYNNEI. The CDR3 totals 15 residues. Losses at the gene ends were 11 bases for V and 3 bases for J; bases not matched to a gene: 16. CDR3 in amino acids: CAGRERPGGRYEQYF. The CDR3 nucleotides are TGTGCCGGAAGGGAAAGACCGGGGGGTCGCTACGAGCAGTACTTC.

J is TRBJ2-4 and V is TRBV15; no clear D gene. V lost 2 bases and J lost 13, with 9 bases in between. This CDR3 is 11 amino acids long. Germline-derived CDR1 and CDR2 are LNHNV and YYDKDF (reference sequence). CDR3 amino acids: CATSRSGEQYF. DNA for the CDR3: TGTGCCACCAGCAGATCTGGAGAGCAGTACTTC.

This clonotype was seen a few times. The CDR3, as DNA: TGCAGTGCTACTGACCCTCGGGGAGCAGGTACGCAGTATTTT. Amino acids: CSATDPRGAGTQYF. The chain uses TRBV20-1 and TRBJ2-3; a possible D gene is TRBD2 (5 bases). The germline CDR1 and CDR2 sequences are DFQATT and SNEGSKA (reference sequence). The CDR3 is made up of 14 amino acids. Trimming stripped 4 bases from V and 8 bases from J, with 19 bases between.

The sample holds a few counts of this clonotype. CDR3 nucleotide sequence: TGTGCCAGCAGTGGGGACTACGAATCGACCCAGTACTTC. Its translation: CASSGDYESTQYF. The chain combines TRBV12-3 or TRBV12-4 with TRBJ2-5; the match to TRBD2 covers 7 bases. Unmatched junction bases numbered 7, after V lost 5 bases and J lost 7 bases. There are 13 residues in the CDR3.

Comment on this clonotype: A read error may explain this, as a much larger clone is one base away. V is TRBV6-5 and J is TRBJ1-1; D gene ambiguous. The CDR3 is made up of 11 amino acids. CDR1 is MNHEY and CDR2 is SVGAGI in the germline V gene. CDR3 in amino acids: CAGSPGTEAFF. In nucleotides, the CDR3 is TGTGCCGGCAGCCCTGGGACTGAAGCTTTCTTT.